A selection of T cell receptor beta chains follows, all from one sample in a study of blood T cell repertoires in COVID-19. Clones were sequenced by immunoSEQ multiplex PCR, and TCRdb holds only the in-frame ones, with some missing. The sample contains a few hundred thousand clones, about four fifths of which appear only once. The sequencing sample was made of PBMCs or T cells enriched from blood (not recorded which). These receptors all stem from a woman between 45 and 60 years old who had recovered from COVID-19. Both conserved end residues are part of each CDR3. Each record gives: clone size, J gene, D gene, V gene, CDR3 protein, CDR3 DNA. D genes are given only for firm matches. Expanded clones are given a class, and other clones once, few, many or no size at all.

. TRBJ2-7 . TRBV12-3/TRBV12-4 CASSFPGSYEQYF TGTGCCAGCAGTTTTCCGGGGAGCTACGAGCAGTACTTC
. TRBJ1-2 TRBD1 TRBV27 CASSLLGDRAGDGYTF TGTGCCAGCAGTTTATTAGGGGACAGGGCAGGAGATGGCTACACCTTC
. TRBJ1-2 TRBD1 TRBV6-2/TRBV6-3 CASSPQGLGYTF TGTGCCAGCAGCCCACAGGGGCTTGGCTACACCTTC
. TRBJ1-2 TRBD1 TRBV10-3 CAISDGQGRLYGYTF TGTGCCATCAGCGACGGACAGGGGAGGCTTTATGGCTACACCTTC
few TRBJ1-2 . TRBV19 CASSSRGYDGYTF TGTGCCAGTAGTTCCAGAGGGTACGATGGCTACACCTTC
. TRBJ1-2 . TRBV10-3 CAISEGVNYGYTF TGTGCCATCAGTGAAGGGGTTAACTATGGCTACACCTTC
. TRBJ2-1 . TRBV12-3/TRBV12-4 CASSIRGNEQFF TGTGCCAGCTCGATCCGGGGCAATGAGCAGTTCTTC
. TRBJ2-1 TRBD2 TRBV7-2 CASSLNPLAGAVSYNEQFF TGTGCCAGCAGCTTAAACCCTCTAGCGGGGGCAGTCTCCTACAATGAGCAGTTCTTC
. TRBJ1-4 . TRBV10-3 CAISEAQSNEKLFF TGTGCCATCAGTGAGGCCCAGTCAAATGAAAAACTGTTTTTT
. TRBJ1-2 . TRBV30 CAWDRVYGYTF TGTGCCTGGGACAGAGTCTATGGCTACACCTTC
. TRBJ2-1 . TRBV7-9 CASSPGWSSYNEQFF TGTGCCAGCAGCCCCGGGTGGAGCAGCTACAATGAGCAGTTCTTC
few TRBJ2-4 TRBD1 TRBV6-5 CASSSLLTGTKNIQYF TGTGCCAGCAGTTCACTTTTGACAGGGACCAAAAACATTCAGTACTTC
. TRBJ1-2 TRBD1 TRBV19 CASNLAAGTGVGYTF TGTGCCAGTAACCTAGCCGCCGGGACAGGGGTCGGCTACACCTTC
. TRBJ2-6 TRBD1 TRBV2 CASGQGSGANVLTF TGTGCCAGCGGACAGGGCTCTGGGGCCAACGTCCTGACTTTC
once TRBJ2-7 TRBD1 TRBV7-9 CASSSPDTGGGEQYF TGTGCCAGCAGCTCTCCGGACACAGGGGGTGGTGAGCAGTACTTC
once TRBJ1-2 . TRBV5-1 CASSLGPGSHGYTF TGCGCCAGCAGCTTGGGCCCGGGATCCCATGGCTACACCTTC
. TRBJ1-2 . TRBV24-1 CATSRGADYGYTF TGTGCCACCAGCAGGGGCGCGGACTATGGCTACACCTTC
. TRBJ2-1 TRBD2 TRBV5-1 CASSLVSGGDRSYNEQFF TGCGCCAGCAGCTTGGTTAGCGGGGGGGATCGATCCTACAATGAGCAGTTCTTC
. TRBJ2-3 TRBD1 TRBV7-7 CASSLGVTGVGDTQYF TGTGCCAGCAGCCTCGGGGTGACAGGGGTAGGAGATACGCAGTATTTT
. TRBJ2-5 TRBD2 TRBV11-3 CASSPIAGGPETQYF TGTGCCAGCAGCCCAATAGCGGGGGGGCCGGAGACCCAGTACTTC
. TRBJ1-1 . TRBV6-5 CASSWARGGAEAFF TGTGCCAGCAGTTGGGCCCGGGGGGGCGCTGAAGCTTTCTTT
. TRBJ2-1 . TRBV20-1 CSATHRDEQFF TGCAGTGCCACTCACAGGGATGAGCAGTTCTTC
. TRBJ1-3 . TRBV9 CASSVELRGSSGNTIYF TGTGCCAGCAGCGTAGAGTTAAGGGGATCCTCTGGAAACACCATATATTTT
. TRBJ2-1 . TRBV30 CAWSVGGGVGFF TGTGCCTGGAGTGTAGGAGGGGGGGTTGGGTTCTTC
. TRBJ2-3 TRBD2 TRBV7-3 CASSSGLASDTQYF TGTGCCAGCAGCTCGGGACTAGCATCCGATACGCAGTATTTT
few TRBJ1-4 . TRBV19 CASSILVQSNEKLFF TGTGCCAGTAGTATATTAGTACAGTCAAATGAAAAACTGTTTTTT
once TRBJ1-4 TRBD1 TRBV5-1 CASARGTGNEKLFF TGCGCCAGCGCCAGAGGGACAGGGAATGAAAAACTGTTTTTT
. TRBJ1-2 . TRBV5-6 CASSRRDSLVLGYTF TGTGCCAGCAGCCGACGGGATTCGTTGGTTTTGGGCTACACCTTC
. TRBJ2-3 TRBD2 TRBV11-2 CASSPQGLAGVVDTQYF TGTGCCAGCAGCCCGCAAGGACTAGCGGGAGTGGTAGATACGCAGTATTTT
. TRBJ1-5 . TRBV6-1 CASSESGNQPQHF TGTGCCAGCAGTGAATCGGGGAACCAGCCCCAGCATTTT
once TRBJ1-5 TRBD1 TRBV19 CASSIGLVGGWGSNQPQHF TGTGCCAGTAGTATAGGACTAGTAGGGGGCTGGGGTAGCAATCAGCCCCAGCATTTT
. TRBJ2-5 TRBD2 TRBV9 CASSVGAAGGIETQYF TGTGCCAGCAGCGTAGGAGCGGCGGGAGGAATCGAGACCCAGTACTTC
once TRBJ2-4 . TRBV27 CASRELGANIQYF TGTGCCAGCAGGGAGCTAGGAGCAAACATTCAGTACTTC
. TRBJ1-5 . TRBV6-5 CASILGQRPDQPQHF TGTGCCAGCATCCTGGGACAAAGGCCCGATCAGCCCCAGCATTTT
. TRBJ1-1 . TRBV5-1 CASSFNRDNTEAFF TGCGCCAGCAGCTTTAACAGGGATAACACTGAAGCTTTCTTT
. TRBJ1-4 . TRBV7-9 CASSLGPTGGNEKLFF TGTGCCAGCAGCTTAGGTCCGACAGGCGGTAATGAAAAACTGTTTTTT
. TRBJ2-7 TRBD2 TRBV5-1 CASSLDSGGAHHEQYF TGCGCCAGCAGCTTGGATAGCGGGGGGGCCCACCACGAGCAGTACTTC
. TRBJ1-6 TRBD1 TRBV10-1 CASSEIRGRICSYNSPLHF TGCGCCAGCAGTGAGATCAGGGGGAGAATCTGCTCCTATAATTCACCCCTCCACTTT
. TRBJ1-2 . TRBV7-9 CASSFQANYGYTF TGTGCCAGCAGCTTTCAGGCGAACTATGGCTACACCTTC
once TRBJ1-1 . TRBV28 CASRPPSGLNTEAFF TGTGCCAGCAGGCCCCCCTCGGGTCTGAACACTGAAGCTTTCTTT
. TRBJ1-1 TRBD1 TRBV5-1 CASSLGAGGLPGTEAFF TGCGCCAGCAGCTTGGGGGCAGGGGGCCTTCCAGGCACTGAAGCTTTCTTT
. TRBJ2-1 . TRBV4-3 CASSQFVSNEQFF TGCGCCAGCAGCCAATTCGTTTCCAATGAGCAGTTCTTC
. TRBJ2-3 . TRBV6-4 CASSDLSDRRAQYF TGTGCCAGCAGTGACCTATCGGACAGGAGGGCGCAGTATTTT
. TRBJ1-2 . TRBV3-1/TRBV3-2 CASSPTHDGGVGYTF TGTGCCAGCAGCCCGACCCATGACGGGGGGGTTGGCTACACCTTC
. TRBJ1-1 . TRBV5-4 CASSFPGNTEAFF TGTGCCAGCAGCTTTCCAGGGAACACTGAAGCTTTCTTT
. TRBJ1-5 TRBD1 TRBV30 CAWSGQGAGQPQHF TGTGCCTGGAGCGGTCAGGGGGCGGGTCAGCCCCAGCATTTT
. TRBJ2-5 TRBD2 TRBV30 CAGNQGLARETQYF TGTGCCGGGAACCAGGGACTAGCCAGAGAGACCCAGTACTTC
. TRBJ1-2 . TRBV5-1 CASSLDGDFGYTF TGCGCCAGCAGCTTGGACGGGGATTTCGGGTACACCTTC
. TRBJ1-5 . TRBV27 CASSLEGGIQPQHF TGTGCCAGCAGTTTGGAGGGTGGGATTCAGCCCCAGCATTTT
. TRBJ1-1 TRBD1 TRBV19 CASSTRQGVDTEAFF TGTGCCAGTAGTACTCGACAGGGGGTAGACACTGAAGCTTTCTTT
. TRBJ2-7 TRBD2 TRBV7-2 CASSLARASGGPAEQYF TGTGCCAGCAGCTTAGCCCGGGCTAGCGGGGGCCCAGCCGAGCAGTACTTC